These 7 T cell receptor beta chains originate from one sample sequenced in a study of cytomegalovirus exposure and HLA in healthy donors. The PCR made use of 60 Vbeta and 13 Jbeta primers. TCRdb's table, derived via immunoSEQ multiplex PCR, lists solely in-frame clones and lacks some. The sample lists fewer than 150,000 clones; 80% were seen once. Material: PBMCs. All receptors come from a middle-aged man in good health and CMV-seropositive.

The chain links TRBV2 to TRBJ1-6; 7 nucleotides agree with TRBD1. The CDR3 has 13 residues. Germline V gene lookup returns CDR1 SNHLY and CDR2 FYNNEI. V shed 6 bases, J shed 11 bases, and the junction held 7 bases outside the gene matches. The DNA for the CDR3 is TGTGCCAGCAGACCGACAGGGATTGCACCCCTCCACTTT. Protein: CASRPTGIAPLHF. Full variable domain (missing parts from reference TRBV2 and TRBJ1-6): EPEVTQTPSHQVTQMGQEVILRCVPISNHLYFYWYRQILGQKVEFLVSFYNNEISEKSEIFDDQFSVERPDGSNFTLKIRSTKLEDSAMYFCASRPTGIAPLHFGNGTRLTVT.

This clone was picked up a small number of times. The chain joins TRBV5-4 to TRBJ2-3, with D possibly TRBD2 on 7 matching bases. CDR1 is SGHNT and CDR2 is YYREEE in the germline V gene (reference sequence). CDR3 size: 18 residues. V was shortened by 4 bases and J by 1 base, with 22 bases between the two germline ends. CDR3 residues: CASSLLGGGLVGTDTQYF. In DNA form, the CDR3 reads TGTGCCAGCAGCCTACTAGGCGGGGGCCTCGTGGGCACAGATACGCAGTATTTT.

The V and J genes are TRBV10-1 and TRBJ2-7; the match to TRBD2 covers 10 bases. The CDR3 spans 14 residues. CDR1 and CDR2 (germline): WNHNN, SYGVQD (reference sequence). After removal of 2 bases from V and 5 bases from J, the junction contained 3 bases not matched to a gene. The CDR3 DNA reads TGCGCCAGCAGTGAGGAGCGGGGGGGCGACGAGCAGTACTTC. It is translated as CASSEERGGDEQYF.

The V and J genes are TRBV19 and TRBJ1-5, with no clear D. Looked up from germline, CDR1 is LNHDA and CDR2 is SQIVND (reference sequence). The CDR3 runs 15 residues. V dropped 3 bases and J dropped 9 bases, with 18 bases sitting between them. CDR3 bases: TGTGCCAGTAGTATCGAAGCCGCGCAAAGTGGGCCCCAGCATTTT. Its protein is CASSIEAAQSGPQHF.

This clone has a single count. The chain employs TRBV6-5 and TRBJ2-1; 9 nucleotides match TRBD1. Looked up from germline, CDR1 is MNHEY and CDR2 is SVGAGI. V shed 4 bases, J shed 8 bases, and the junction held 6 bases outside the gene matches. The CDR3 is 14 residues long. In nucleotides, the CDR3 is TGTGCCAGCAGTTCCTACAGGGGGCTGGATGAGCAGTTCTTC. Its protein is CASSSYRGLDEQFF.

This chain connects TRBV7-9 to TRBJ2-1; TRBD1 matches at 9 bases. Germline trimming cut 2 bases from V and 5 bases from J; bases unmatched to any gene: 7. This CDR3 region has 16 residues. In germline, CDR1 is SEHNR, CDR2 FQNEAQ (reference sequence). CDR3 region: CASSLLPGQGHNEQFF. Written as DNA, the CDR3 is TGTGCCAGCAGCTTACTTCCGGGACAGGGTCACAATGAGCAGTTCTTC.

The rearrangement links TRBV7-2 to TRBJ2-6, with a possible D match to TRBD2 (7 bases). This CDR3 region has 16 residues. The germline CDR1 and CDR2 sequences are SGHTA and FQGNSA. Trimming left V 5 bases short and J 4 bases short, with 15 bases between. The CDR3 spells CASSPRGGTGANVLTF. The CDR3 DNA reads as TGTGCCAGCAGCCCAAGGGGGGGAACGGGGGCCAACGTCCTGACTTTC.